This T cell receptor beta chain is from a study of blood T cell repertoires in COVID-19. Across the whole study: T cells, B-cell-depleted T cells, or PBMCs supplied cDNA or gDNA.

Sequencing was performed with immunoSEQ multiplex PCR; in TCRdb, only in-frame clones are kept and a portion is missing. The sample lists about 140,000 clones, about 86% occurring once. The trim removed 6 bases at V and 5 bases at J, leaving 10 bases unmatched. This CDR3 region has 15 residues. This rearrangement joins TRBV6-7 to TRBJ2-3; 8 nucleotides align to TRBD1. TRBV6-7 is marked as an open reading frame, function uncertain. The sequence came from a woman in her fifties or sixties with acute or convalescent COVID-19. What was sequenced was peripheral blood. The CDR3 DNA reads TGTGCCAGCAGCCCGACAGGGGACGGGAGAGATACGCAGTATTTT. Encoded protein: CASSPTGDGRDTQYF.